This paragraph covers one T cell receptor (beta chain) sequence. The clone's antigen remains unknown. Base quality data are lacking; no much larger clone is found one base away. This specimen comes from a study of blood T cell repertoires in COVID-19 (dated by TCRdb to the early 2020s). The study in broad terms: Collaborator samples came from the United States, Italy and Spain and covered acute and convalescent phases of COVID-19. The repertoires were released in a freely available public database intended as a resource for research on the immune response to SARS-CoV-2. Sample metadata almost always included a de-identified subject ID, COVID-19 status, age in years and sex. Samples were obtained from the ongoing ImmuneRACE study (first 160 participants) and from roughly 1,300 subjects provided by 6 global collaborators. Subjects who had been exposed to COVID-19, were actively infected with it, or had recovered from it provided the deeply sampled blood TCRbeta repertoires that made up the dataset. Where available, HLA class I and class II types were taken from metadata supplied by the sample provider and were not determined by assay-based typing. The material from the prospective study consisted of cDNA or gDNA derived from T cells, B-cell-depleted T cells, or PBMCs. Broader findings and caveats from the paper: Clinical and demographic metadata were provided uncurated, with the amount varying by source and participant.

The immunoSEQ Assay, a bias-controlled multiplex PCR, was used to amplify TCRbeta CDR3 regions from genomic DNA. Per the original workflow: Within the assay, amplification of reference gene primers was used to estimate how many nucleated cells each sample contained. To quantify the absolute abundance of each unique TCRbeta CDR3 rearrangement, sequence reads were collapsed and filtered. For each sample, productive Simpson clonality was calculated as the square root of Simpson's diversity index across productive rearrangements. In its TCRdb copy, this immuneACCESS table keeps in-frame sequences only and misses some clones. Where compared with another copy, unresolved V genes explain less than half of these, and the others have no known cause. D and trimming come from the DNA, and the V and J calls and clone size come from that table. The sample profile shows around 99,000 clones; less than 85% of them were found once. Jointly, the top ten make up 18% of the sample.

Each collaborating institution followed its own protocols to collect whole blood in K2EDTA tubes. Collaborator samples were shipped for TCRbeta analysis as frozen whole blood, isolated PBMCs, or DNA extracted from either sample type. From a lookup of the germline V gene, CDR1 and CDR2 are MNHEY and SVGEGT. V lost 9 bases and J lost 7 bases; the stretch between them is 25 bases long. The CDR3 starts with the cysteine, ends with the phenylalanine, and has 16 residues. Only the CDR3 DNA is retained, 48 bases long and in frame from the first base. The chain links TRBV6-2 or TRBV6-3 with TRBJ1-5; the D gene is possibly TRBD1, with 6 bases matching. The sequence was obtained from an elderly woman with active or convalescent COVID-19. Material for sequencing was peripheral blood. The CDR3: CASSRALQGDRQPQHF. The bases are TGTGCCAGTAGCCGGGCCTTACAGGGCGATAGACAGCCCCAGCATTTT.